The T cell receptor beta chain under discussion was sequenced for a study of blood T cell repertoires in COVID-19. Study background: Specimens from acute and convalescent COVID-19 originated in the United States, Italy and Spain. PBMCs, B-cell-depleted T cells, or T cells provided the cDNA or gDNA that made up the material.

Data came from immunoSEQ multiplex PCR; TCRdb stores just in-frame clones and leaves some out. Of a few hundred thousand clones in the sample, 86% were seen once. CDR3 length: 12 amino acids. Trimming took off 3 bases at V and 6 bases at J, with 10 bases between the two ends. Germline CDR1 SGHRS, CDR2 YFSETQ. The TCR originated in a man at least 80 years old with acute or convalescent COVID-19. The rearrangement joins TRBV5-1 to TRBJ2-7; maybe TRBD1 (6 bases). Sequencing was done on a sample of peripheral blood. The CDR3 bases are TGCGCCAGCAGCTGGGACATCGGCGAGCAGTACTTC. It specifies CASSWDIGEQYF.